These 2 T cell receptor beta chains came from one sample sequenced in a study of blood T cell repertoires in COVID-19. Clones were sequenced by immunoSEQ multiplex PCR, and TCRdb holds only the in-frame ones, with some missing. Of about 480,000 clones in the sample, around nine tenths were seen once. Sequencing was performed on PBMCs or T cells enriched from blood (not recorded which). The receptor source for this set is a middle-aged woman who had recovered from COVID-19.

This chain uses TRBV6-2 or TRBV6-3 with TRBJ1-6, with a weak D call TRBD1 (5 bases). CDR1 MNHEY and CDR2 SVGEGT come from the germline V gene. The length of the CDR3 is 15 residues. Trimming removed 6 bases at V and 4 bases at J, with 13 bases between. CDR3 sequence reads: CASSRQSFYNSPLHF. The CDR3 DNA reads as TGTGCCAGCAGCAGACAGTCGTTTTATAATTCACCCCTCCACTTT.

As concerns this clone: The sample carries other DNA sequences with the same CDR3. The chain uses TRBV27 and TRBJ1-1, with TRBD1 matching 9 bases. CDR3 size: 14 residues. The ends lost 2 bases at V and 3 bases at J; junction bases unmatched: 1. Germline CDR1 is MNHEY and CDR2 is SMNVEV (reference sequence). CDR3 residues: CASSLDRGDTEAFF. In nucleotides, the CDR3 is TGTGCCAGCAGTTTAGACAGGGGGGACACTGAAGCTTTCTTT.